A single sample gave rise to the 2 T cell receptor beta chains below, sequenced in a study of blood T cell repertoires in COVID-19. Some clones are missing from TCRdb's copy, which holds only in-frame ones; the method was immunoSEQ multiplex PCR. The table shows under 80,000 clones, with more than 80% occurring only once. Sequenced: peripheral blood. The receptors were gathered from a woman older than 75 with active COVID-19.

The rearrangement uses TRBV11-2 and TRBJ2-1; D possibly corresponds to TRBD1 (5 bases). V was clipped by 1 base and J by 3 bases, with 10 bases between them. This CDR3 has 15 residues. Germline lookup yields CDR1 SGHAT and CDR2 FQNNGV. This CDR3 is CASSLGSGFYNEQFF. The CDR3, as DNA: TGTGCCAGCAGCTTAGGTTCAGGGTTCTACAATGAGCAGTTCTTC.

The V call is TRBV28, the J call TRBJ2-7; TRBD1 matches at 9 bases. V trimming: 5 bases; J trimming: 6 bases; junction bases outside the gene matches: 14. This CDR3 has 16 residues. The germline gives CDR1 MDHEN, CDR2 SYDVKM. The CDR3 DNA reads TGTGCCAGCAGTCAAGGGACAGGGAGGGTAGCCCTCGAGCAGTACTTC. As protein: CASSQGTGRVALEQYF.